Shown below are 19 T cell receptor beta chains from a single sample sequenced in a study of cytomegalovirus exposure and HLA in healthy donors. A multiplex PCR was run with 60 Vbeta primers and 13 Jbeta primers. Clones were read by immunoSEQ multiplex PCR, and TCRdb kept only the in-frame ones, dropping some. Here the sample spans 150,000 to 200,000 clones, 78% being singletons. Sequencing was done on a sample of PBMCs. These receptors came from a female donor in good health and CMV-seronegative.

This clone was seen only a few times. The genes are TRBV4-1 and TRBJ1-2; TRBD1 agrees at 7 bases. This CDR3 spans 17 amino acids. CDR1 and CDR2 (germline): MGHRA, YSYEKL. V dropped 0 bases and J dropped 8; count of bases not matched to a gene: 15. As DNA, the CDR3 is TGCGCCAGCAGCCAAGATAGGGGACAGAGCCCATCAAGGGGCTACACCTTC. Protein: CASSQDRGQSPSRGYTF.

The chain combines TRBV6-6 with TRBJ2-2; 9 bases match TRBD2. The ends lost 6 bases at V and 8 bases at J; junction bases unmatched: 4. The CDR3 covers 13 residues. Germline values: CDR1 MNHNY, CDR2 SVGAGI (reference sequence). CDR3 in amino acids: CASRGSGRGELFF. The CDR3 nucleotides are TGTGCCAGCAGGGGTAGCGGGAGAGGGGAGCTGTTTTTT.

The V and J genes are TRBV29-1 and TRBJ1-6; D is unclear. With 4 bases removed from V and 10 bases from J, the gap between germline ends came to 14 bases. The CDR3 spans 13 residues. Germline CDR1 is SQVTM and CDR2 is ANQGSEA. The CDR3 DNA reads TGCAGCGTTGGGGCCTCTCCAGGATCACCCCTCCACTTT. Amino acids: CSVGASPGSPLHF.

V gene TRBV10-1 combines with J gene TRBJ2-1; D is possibly TRBD1 (6 bases). The CDR3 has 13 residues. Germline-derived CDR1 and CDR2 are WNHNN and SYGVQD (reference sequence). V was clipped by 8 bases and J by 2 bases, with 10 bases between them. CDR3 sequence (DNA): TGCGCCAGCGCCAGGGGAGCCTACAATGAGCAGTTCTTC. Translation gives CASARGAYNEQFF.

This chain joins TRBV30 and TRBJ2-1; 7 bases fit TRBD2. Germline V gene data show CDR1 as GTSNPN and CDR2 as SVGIG (reference sequence). J gave up 10 bases and V 5 bases, and 14 bases lay outside the gene matches. This CDR3 is 14 amino acids long. The CDR3 reads CAWSKGSREREQFF. In nucleotides, the CDR3 is TGTGCCTGGTCTAAAGGGTCGCGGGAGCGCGAGCAGTTCTTC. The full variable domain, completed using reference TRBV30 and TRBJ2-1, is SQTIHQWPATLVQPVGSPLSLECTVEGTSNPNLYWYRQAAGRGLQLLFYSVGIGQISSEVPQNLSASRPQDRQFILSSKKLLLSDSGFYLCAWSKGSREREQFFGPGTRLTVL.

V is TRBV11-2 and J is TRBJ1-6; TRBD1 matches at 7 bases. The germline gives CDR1 SGHAT, CDR2 FQNNGV. The CDR3 has 15 amino acids. Losses at the gene ends were 6 bases for V and 6 bases for J; bases not matched to a gene: 8. The CDR3 DNA is TGTGCCAGCAGTTCAGACAGGGCCGCTAATTCACCCCTCCACTTT. Encoded protein: CASSSDRAANSPLHF.

V is TRBV7-2 and J is TRBJ1-5; TRBD1 aligns across 7 bases. The J segment lost 6 bases and the V segment lost 4 bases, leaving 6 bases of the junction unmatched. The CDR3 extends over 14 amino acids. Germline-derived CDR1 and CDR2 are SGHTA and FQGNSA. The CDR3 DNA reads TGTGCCAGCAGCTCCCCAGGGGGAGTTCAGCCCCAGCATTTT. This encodes CASSSPGGVQPQHF.

CDR3 in amino acids: CASSPGGYNQPQHF. CDR3 nucleotides: TGTGCCAGCAGCCCGGGAGGGTACAATCAGCCCCAGCATTTT. The rearrangement uses TRBV5-6 and TRBJ1-5; D is uncertain. The V gene lost 4 bases and the J gene lost 3 bases, with 11 bases spanning the gap. The CDR3 totals 14 residues. Germline CDR1 reads SGHDT; CDR2 reads YYEEEE.

This chain joins TRBV4-1 and TRBJ2-1; D may be TRBD2 (5 bases). The germline V gene encodes CDR1 MGHRA and CDR2 YSYEKL. Between the trimmed V and J ends, which lost 2 bases and 8 bases, there was a span of 10 bases. The CDR3 is 13 amino acids. The CDR3 sequence: CASSQLDGDEQFF. The CDR3 DNA reads TGCGCCAGCAGCCAACTTGACGGGGATGAGCAGTTCTTC.

The chain is built from TRBV13 and TRBJ2-7; 10 bases fit TRBD2. The germline gives CDR1 PRHDT, CDR2 FYEKMQ (reference sequence). V was pared by 3 bases and J by 4 bases, with 6 bases of the junction left unmatched. This CDR3 contains 15 residues. CDR3 sequence reads: CASSFASGSVYEQYF. CDR3 sequence (DNA): TGTGCCAGCAGCTTCGCTAGCGGGAGTGTTTACGAGCAGTACTTC.

The V and J genes are TRBV9 and TRBJ2-1; 9 bases are a match to TRBD2. Trimming at V came to 4 bases and at J to 1 base, leaving 12 bases not matched to a gene. Per the germline V gene, CDR1 is SGDLS and CDR2 is YYNGEE. The length of the CDR3 is 18 residues. The CDR3 DNA sequence: TGTGCCAGCAGCACCCCCTTGGGACTAGCTTTGTCCTACAATGAGCAGTTCTTC. Its translation: CASSTPLGLALSYNEQFF. The variable domain in full, completed from reference TRBV9 and TRBJ2-1, reads DSGVTQTPKHLITATGQRVTLRCSPRSGDLSVYWYQQSLDQGLQFLIQYYNGEERAKGNILERFSAQQFPDLHSELNLSSLELGDSALYFCASSTPLGLALSYNEQFFGPGTRLTVL.

This clone has only one observation. V usage is TRBV5-4 and J usage is TRBJ2-3, with TRBD2 matching 14 bases. Germline V gene lookup returns CDR1 SGHNT and CDR2 YYREEE (reference sequence). With 1 base clipped from V and 0 bases from J, the junction kept 4 bases outside the gene matches. The CDR3 extends over 18 amino acids. The CDR3, as DNA: TGTGCCAGCAGCTTGAGACTAGCGGGGGGGCGAAGCACAGATACGCAGTATTTT. Translated, it gives CASSLRLAGGRSTDTQYF.

The chain is built from TRBV6-1 and TRBJ2-5; TRBD2 might be the D (6 bases). With 2 bases removed from V and 5 bases from J, the gap between germline ends came to 12 bases. The CDR3 has 14 amino acids. Germline CDR1 is MNHNS and CDR2 is SASEGT. For the CDR3, the DNA is TGTGCCAGCAGTGAAACTAGCAGGGAGGAGACCCAGTACTTC. Translating gives CASSETSREETQYF.

The chain is built from TRBV2 and TRBJ1-2; possible D gene TRBD1, 6 bases. CDR3 size: 14 residues. Per germline, CDR1 SNHLY and CDR2 FYNNEI. Trimming took off 6 bases at V and 8 bases at J, with 19 bases between the two ends. The CDR3 sequence is CASSPRGGGFGYTF. The CDR3 DNA follows: TGTGCCAGCAGCCCGCGGGGGGGCGGCTTCGGCTACACCTTC.

J is TRBJ2-3 and V is TRBV5-1; 9 bases map to TRBD1. With 4 bases clipped from V and 5 bases from J, the junction kept 8 bases outside the gene matches. CDR1 and CDR2 from the germline V gene are SGHRS and YFSETQ. The CDR3 is made up of 15 amino acids. DNA of the CDR3: TGCGCCAGCAGCGGGGGACAGGGATTGAGAGATACGCAGTATTTT. Amino acid sequence: CASSGGQGLRDTQYF. Drawing the rest from reference TRBV5-1 and TRBJ2-3, the complete variable domain is KAGVTQTPRYLIKTRGQQVTLSCSPISGHRSVSWYQQTPGQGLQFLFEYFSETQRNKGNFPGRFSGRQFSNSRSEMNVSTLELGDSALYLCASSGGQGLRDTQYFGPGTRLTVL.

This chain joins TRBV5-1 and TRBJ2-3, with D hard to call. CDR1 and CDR2 (germline): SGHRS, YFSETQ. This CDR3 is 14 amino acids long. Trimming cost V 5 bases and J 0 bases, with 10 bases left between them. The CDR3 is CASRGIVSTDTQYF. In DNA form, the CDR3 reads TGCGCCAGCAGGGGCATAGTTAGCACAGATACGCAGTATTTT.

The V and J genes are TRBV5-6 and TRBJ2-1; perhaps TRBD2 as D (6 bases). The CDR3 consists of 15 residues. Trimming took off 0 bases at V and 5 bases at J, with 12 bases between the two ends. Germline V gene sequence: CDR1 SGHDT, CDR2 YYEEEE. The CDR3 spells CASSLGPPGDNEQFF. CDR3 sequence (DNA): TGTGCCAGCAGCTTGGGTCCCCCGGGGGACAATGAGCAGTTCTTC.

The V call is TRBV30, the J call TRBJ2-2, with a tentative D call TRBD2 (6 bases). CDR1 and CDR2 from the germline V gene are GTSNPN and SVGIG (reference sequence). The CDR3 covers 14 residues. V was shortened by 2 bases and J by 2 bases, with 9 bases between the two germline ends. CDR3 bases: TGTGCCTGGAGTTCTAGCGCCAACACCGGGGAGCTGTTTTTT. It encodes CAWSSSANTGELFF.

The J gene is TRBJ2-7, the V gene TRBV2; maybe TRBD2 (6 bases). CDR3 size: 14 residues. Per germline, CDR1 SNHLY and CDR2 FYNNEI. Deletions cut 6 bases from V and 1 base from J, with 13 bases between. For the CDR3, the DNA is TGTGCCAGCAGCGGGAGAACTTCGTCCTACGAGCAGTACTTC. Its translation is CASSGRTSSYEQYF.